This T cell receptor beta chain was sequenced for a study of T cell responses to AZD1222 COVID-19 vaccine (dated by TCRdb to 2020 to 2023). At the level of the whole study: Because spike-specific TCR depth and breadth did not differ between the two schedules, AZD1222 recipients who got a second dose at roughly 4 weeks were pooled with those who got a second dose at roughly 12 weeks. A total of 233 trial participants underwent TCR sequencing, of whom 200 to 220 had received two doses of AZD1222 and 26 had received two doses of the MenACWY control vaccine. Trial participants were enrolled into age subgroups of 18-55, 56-69 and 70-plus years, which contained approximately 150, 30 and 60 TCR-sequenced participants, respectively.

The time point tag for this specimen amounts to: baseline before first vaccination. Vaccinee samples came from UK trials COV001 and COV002, including a single-blind randomized controlled phase 2/3 trial of AZD1222 (ChAdOx1 nCoV-19) in healthy adults. For TCRbeta chain sequencing, PBMC samples were collected from trial participants at day 0 and at day 28 after the second dose. At the junction V is shortened by 1 base and J by 6 bases, with 14 bases in between. The CDR3, from cysteine to phenylalanine, totals 14 residues. Just CDR3 DNA is preserved here, 42 bases in frame from base 1. The germline V gene sets CDR1 to SGHRS and CDR2 to YFSETQ. The research as a whole found: The 56-69-year group was small, and its depth increase did not reach significance, likely because of low power. Most participants were white British and females outnumbered males, and the authors suggested that clonal diversity may have been underestimated. Conclusions about previously exposed vaccinees were limited because only six AZD1222 recipients were SARS-CoV-2 seropositive at baseline. The whole spike protein was spanned by vaccine-associated CD4 TCRs, and dominant responses were seen in regions 160-218 and 743-854. Because no day 14 peak-response samples were available, repertoires were characterized only after the peak T cell response. After two AZD1222 doses, both the breadth and the depth of spike-specific TCRs were significantly higher than at day 0 and than in MenACWY recipients. Epitopes outside the regions mutated in the B.1.351 and B.1.1.7 variants were reportedly recognized by nearly half of the unique spike-specific TCRs.

The CDR3 regions of human TCRbeta chains were analyzed by immunosequencing. In the paper's pipeline: Repertoire TCRs were matched against a reference library of SARS-CoV-2-specific TCRs generated with the MIRA antigen-specificity platform. Breadth was defined as the fraction of unique TCRs that were SARS-CoV-2-associated. Depth was defined as the fraction of total T cells that were SARS-CoV-2-associated. Using the MIRA data, every spike-specific TCR was mapped to the spike region that the TCR reacted to and assigned to either a CD4 or a CD8 class. Log10-transformed breadth and depth values were compared by one-way ANOVA with Sidak's multiple comparisons tests. TCRdb retrieved this table from immuneACCESS and kept in-frame rearrangements only. Not all clones are present; in checked studies, unresolved V genes account for under half, and no reason is known for the remainder. The V and J calls and clone size were taken over from that table, and D and trimming were inferred from the DNA. For this sample the table gives about 140,000 clones, of which 80% to 95% were detected only once. The biggest ten clones account for 5% of the sample.

There are a few counts of this clone. It has no known antigen specificity. Per-base quality was not reported, and no clone a single base away is much larger than it. This clonotype was obtained from an adult in good health. The rearrangement joined TRBV5-1 to TRBJ2-7; no D gene is confidently identified. The sample was peripheral blood, taken on day 0 of AZD1222 vaccination. In nucleotides, the sequence is TGCGCCAGCAGCTTGTTAGAAAACCTACGCGAGCAGTACTTC. Its amino acids are CASSLLENLREQYF.